This record looks at one T cell receptor (beta chain) sequence and its context. Its antigen is unidentified. These data belong to a study of T cell responses to AZD1222 COVID-19 vaccine. This CDR3 has 15 amino acids. Germline CDR1 reads MNHEY; CDR2 reads SMNVEV (reference sequence). V was pared by 5 bases and J by 3 bases, with 14 bases between. Study observations and caveats: Rises in breadth and depth of Spike-specific TCRs came after two AZD1222 doses. Possibly, clonal diversity was underestimated; donors were largely white British and included more females.

Profiled with immunoSEQ multiplex PCR; TCRdb holds only in-frame clones, not every one. This sample has fewer than 130,000 clones, with 94% found just once. This chain links TRBV27 with TRBJ1-5; D gene unclear. The sequence came from an adult who received the AZD1222 COVID-19 vaccine. The source was peripheral blood, collected 28 days after the second AZD1222 dose. The CDR3 DNA reads as TGTGCCAGCAGTCTAACCTACCGGGACAATCAGCCCCAGCATTTT. Amino acid sequence: CASSLTYRDNQPQHF.